This TCR beta chain is from a study of cytomegalovirus exposure and HLA in healthy donors. Study background: Researchers found that roughly 80% of around 400 genotyped donors fell within the Caucasian-associated ancestry cluster. Findings and limits, study-wide: The listing of 150 to 200 TCR beta chains classed them as cytomegalovirus-associated. The productive fraction for most TCR beta V segments was about 90% or about 30% in an earlier analysis.

With respect to this clone: The target antigen is unknown.

While unrecorded immune exposures were likely, the donors were nominally healthy when sampled. Researchers ran the PCR with 60 Vbeta and 13 Jbeta primers. Method: immunoSEQ multiplex PCR; TCRdb's copy keeps in-frame clones and lacks some. The profile shows approximately 110,000 clones, approximately 66% of them singletons. The CDR3 totals 15 residues. Germline CDR1 is SGHTA and CDR2 is FQGNSA. Trimming removed 5 bases from V and 5 bases from J; junction bases left unmatched: 10. The clonotype comes from a man aged 40-55 years in good health and CMV-seropositive. The V gene is TRBV7-2, the J gene TRBJ2-5; TRBD1 aligns across 8 bases. The sequenced sample was PBMCs. The CDR3 sequence: CASSPRTGSLETQYF. CDR3 DNA: TGTGCCAGCAGCCCGCGGACAGGGTCTTTGGAGACCCAGTACTTC.